The present TCR beta chain was sequenced within a study of molecular identifiers for immune sequencing clone quantification. The authors gated naive CD8 T cells as CD8+CD4-CCR7+CD45RA+ for sorting. Bulk TCR libraries used previously described methods and listed TCR primers. TCRdb redid the calling of the PCR reads with MiXCR, one entry per CDR3 protein. The repertoire consists of about 640,000 distinct CDR3 sequences, with 20% occurring once and the leading ten covering around 0.9%. Trimming shortened V by 2 bases and J by 8 bases, and 18 bases separated the two germline ends. The CDR3 spans 14 residues. Germline CDR1 reads DFQATT; CDR2 reads SNEGSKA (reference sequence). Overall study findings and caveats: Reportedly, one cell's Jurkat TCR RNA was detected within 1,200,000 naive CD8 cells. Should identical TCR molecules share a barcode, the sizes of highly expanded clones could be underestimated.

As regards this clonotype: Its antigen remains unidentified.

This chain joins TRBV20-1 and TRBJ1-2, with D unresolved. This TCR came from a human donor in good health. Some libraries in this study had Jurkat cell RNA spiked in. Sequencing was done on a sample of naive CD8+ T cells from blood, with Jurkat cell RNA spiked in. Sample subset: FACS-sorted CD8+CD4-CCR7+CD45RA+ naive T cells. In DNA, the CDR3 is TGCAGTGCTAGACCTCCCCTAGACAAGCCAGGCTACACCTTC. Protein sequence: CSARPPLDKPGYTF.